Shown below are 18 T cell receptor beta chains from a single sample sequenced in a study of T cell clonality in common variable immunodeficiency. Overall study findings and caveats: In common variable immunodeficiency, TCR beta chains reportedly carried fewer deletions and N-nucleotide insertions.

No antigen has been identified for these receptors. Measured with immunoSEQ multiplex PCR; TCRdb has only the in-frame clones, and not every one. The sample gives approximately 29,000 clones, none seen only once, and the top ten clones hold approximately 3.1%. The sequencing sample was made of peripheral blood mononuclear cells. These receptors all stem from a human donor with common variable immunodeficiency.

This clone came up a few times. The read terminates 3 residues before the CDR3 end, so the remaining end is supplied by the germline J gene. This chain joins TRBV5-4 and TRBJ2-5; D gene ambiguous. CDR3 length equals 13 residues. Germline V gives CDR1 SGHNT, CDR2 YYREEE (reference sequence). Trimming stripped 4 bases from V and 3 bases from J, with 10 bases between. The chain's CDR3 is CASSRDTEETQYF. The sequenced part of the CDR3 DNA is TGTGCCAGCAGCCGAGACACAGAAGAGACC.

This clone was counted many times. The read ends 3 residues early relative to the CDR3; the germline J gene fills the gap. This sequence joins TRBV30 and TRBJ1-5; D possibly corresponds to TRBD1 (6 bases). Germline assignment: CDR1 GTSNPN and CDR2 SVGIG (reference sequence). The V end was cut by 4 bases, the J end by 7 bases, with 14 bases between. The CDR3 loop spans 13 amino acids. The CDR3 DNA, read in part, is TGTGCCTGGAAGGGCAGGGACACCCAGCCC. Residues: CAWKGRDTQP. The whole CDR3 reads CAWKGRDTQPQHF. The whole variable domain, filled in from reference TRBV30 and TRBJ1-5, reads SQTIHQWPATLVQPVGSPLSLECTVEGTSNPNLYWYRQAAGRGLQLLFYSVGIGQISSEVPQNLSASRPQDRQFILSSKKLLLSDSGFYLCAWKGRDTQPQHFGDGTRLSIL.

This clone was recorded many times. The CDR3 extends 3 residues past the end of the read, so its final part is completed from the germline J gene. The gene calls are TRBV2 and TRBJ2-1, with 8 positions matching TRBD2. Germline V gene data show CDR1 as SNHLY and CDR2 as FYNNEI. There are 14 residues in the CDR3. The V and J ends lost 4 bases and 6 bases, in that order; junction bases with no gene match: 5. CDR3 DNA, as far as it was read: TGTGCCAGCAGTGTGCCGGGGGGGCCCAATGAG. Protein: CASSVPGGPNE. The full CDR3 reads CASSVPGGPNEQFF.

A remark on this clone: The read ends 3 residues early relative to the CDR3; the germline J gene fills the gap. The chain recombines TRBV7-6 with TRBJ2-3; D remains unclear. Germline-derived CDR1 and CDR2 are SGHVS and FNYEAQ. Deletions cut 5 bases from V and 0 bases from J, with 9 bases between. The CDR3 extends over 14 amino acids. CDR3 amino acids: CASSPEASTDTQYF. The CDR3 bases that were read are TGTGCCAGCAGCCCAGAGGCCAGCACAGATACG.

About this clone itself: Read sequence stops 3 residues before the CDR3 end, and the germline J gene provides the missing end. The chain links TRBV2 to TRBJ2-1; 8 bases align to TRBD1. The germline V gene has CDR1 SNHLY and CDR2 FYNNEI. This CDR3 is 15 amino acids long. V was clipped by 8 bases and J by 5 bases; unmatched bases: 11. CDR3 DNA (partial): TGTGCCAGCGGAAAGGGTCAGGGGGCGAACAATGAG. Translating it yields CASGKGQGANNE. Given in full, the CDR3 is CASGKGQGANNEQFF.

This clone has just a few counts. Read data end 3 residues before the CDR3 end; the end is taken from the germline J gene. This rearrangement joins TRBV7-2 to TRBJ1-5; 7 bases are a match to TRBD1. Germline V gene data show CDR1 as SGHTA and CDR2 as FQGNSA. Trimming cost V 3 bases and J 4 bases; bases outside gene matches: 6. The CDR3 covers 15 residues. The CDR3 loop reads CASSLETGRNQPQHF. CDR3 bases read: TGTGCCAGCAGCTTGGAGACAGGGAGGAATCAGCCC.

There are a few counts of this clone. The read halts 3 residues ahead of the CDR3 end, with the missing end drawn from the germline J gene. The chain is built from TRBV7-9 and TRBJ2-7; 9 nucleotides agree with TRBD2. The CDR3 spans 15 residues. Germline V gene sequence: CDR1 SEHNR, CDR2 FQNEAQ (reference sequence). The V gene end was trimmed by 5 bases and the J gene end by 5 bases; junction bases not matched to a gene: 10. CDR3 loop: CASSHYKRGAHEQYF. The covered CDR3 bases are TGTGCCAGCAGCCATTACAAGCGGGGGGCCCACGAG.

Points on this clone: The observed sequence ends 3 residues before the CDR3 terminus, with the missing tail filled in from the germline J gene. The rearrangement uses TRBV11-2 and TRBJ1-1, with D unresolved. This CDR3 has 13 amino acids. Germline V gives CDR1 SGHAT, CDR2 FQNNGV. The ends were cut back, 7 bases at V and 4 bases at J, with 13 bases in the middle. CDR3 amino acids: CASTQWAATEAFF. Incomplete CDR3 DNA: TGTGCCAGCACCCAGTGGGCTGCCACTGAA.

In regard to this clone: Read sequence stops 3 residues before the CDR3 end, and the germline J gene provides the missing end. The chain joins TRBV18 to TRBJ1-1; 7 positions agree with TRBD1. V lost 3 bases to trimming and J lost 3 bases; unmatched junction nucleotides: 10. Germline CDR1 and CDR2: KGHSH and LQKENI. This CDR3 contains 16 residues. The sequenced part of the CDR3 DNA is TGTGCCAGCTCACCTTACGCAGACAGGGCAGACACTGAA. It is translated as CASSPYADRADTE. The entire CDR3 protein reads CASSPYADRADTEAFF. The variable domain in full, completed from reference TRBV18 and TRBJ1-1, reads NAGVMQNPRHLVRRRGQEARLRCSPMKGHSHVYWYRQLPEEGLKFMVYLQKENIIDESGMPKERFSAEFPKEGPSILRIQQVVRGDSAAYFCASSPYADRADTEAFFGQGTRLTVV.

A remark on this clone: The read comes to an end 3 residues before the CDR3 does, leaving the germline J gene to fill in the end. The V call is TRBV19, the J call TRBJ1-1; tentatively, D is TRBD1 (6 bases). CDR3 size: 14 residues. Trimming took off 3 bases at V and 4 bases at J, with 12 bases between the two ends. Looked up from germline, CDR1 is LNHDA and CDR2 is SQIVND (reference sequence). This CDR3 reads CASSIRGGTTEAFF. The sequenced part of the CDR3 DNA is TGTGCCAGTAGTATCAGGGGCGGGACCACTGAA. The variable domain in full, completed from reference TRBV19 and TRBJ1-1, reads DGGITQSPKYLFRKEGQNVTLSCEQNLNHDAMYWYRQDPGQGLRLIYYSQIVNDFQKGDIAEGYSVSREKKESFPLTVTSAQKNPTAFYLCASSIRGGTTEAFFGQGTRLTVV.

This clone appeared a few times. The DNA ends 3 residues before the CDR3 does, and the rest of the CDR3 is filled in from the germline J gene. The chain links TRBV19 to TRBJ1-4; TRBD1 matches at 10 bases. The CDR3 covers 17 residues. Germline CDR1 is LNHDA and CDR2 is SQIVND (reference sequence). V shed 4 bases, J shed 8 bases, and the junction held 13 bases outside the gene matches. Incomplete CDR3 DNA: TGTGCCAGTAGTAGCCCCTTTTGGGGGACAGGGGACGAAAAA. It yields the protein CASSSPFWGTGDEK. The CDR3 reads in full as CASSSPFWGTGDEKLFF.

This clone was counted between two and nine times. The read halts 3 residues ahead of the CDR3 end, with the missing end drawn from the germline J gene. The V and J genes are TRBV6-2 or TRBV6-3 and TRBJ1-2; D perhaps matches TRBD1 (5 bases). The CDR3 sequence is 15 residues long. Trimming shortened V by 6 bases and J by 3 bases, and 17 bases separated the two germline ends. Germline V gene sequence: CDR1 MNHEY, CDR2 SVGEGT. CDR3 DNA (partial): TGTGCCAGCAGGCTAAGCTGGGGGGACGACTATGGC. Protein product: CASRLSWGDDYG. In full, the CDR3 is CASRLSWGDDYGYTF.

At least ten counts were recorded for this clone. The sequenced fragment ends 3 residues before the CDR3 boundary, so the rest is inferred from the germline J gene. The chain couples TRBV29-1 to TRBJ1-1; possible D gene TRBD1, 5 bases. Germline V gives CDR1 SQVTM, CDR2 ANQGSEA. Trimming shortened V by 6 bases and J by 1 base, and 9 bases separated the two germline ends. The CDR3 is 12 amino acids. The covered CDR3 bases are TGCAGCGTGAGGAGGGGGAACACTGAA. This translates into CSVRRGNTE. The full CDR3 sequence reads CSVRRGNTEAFF.

At least ten counts were recorded for this clone. Coverage ceases 3 residues before the CDR3 finishes, and the germline J gene fills in the end. The chain combines TRBV5-6 with TRBJ2-5, with D perhaps TRBD1 (7 bases). The CDR3 consists of 14 residues. V was clipped by 1 base and J by 7 bases, with 14 bases between them. CDR1 is SGHDT, CDR2 YYEEEE, per germline. The CDR3 reads CASSLIQGGGTQYF. CDR3 bases read: TGTGCCAGCAGCTTGATTCAGGGGGGTGGGACC.

Remarks on this clone: Read coverage stops 3 residues before the CDR3 terminus; the germline J gene supplies the remainder. This chain connects TRBV18 to TRBJ2-1; 9 bases agree with TRBD2. This CDR3 has 20 residues. Germline V gene lookup returns CDR1 KGHSH and CDR2 LQKENI. V lost 1 base and J lost 0; bases outside the gene matches: 13. Here the CDR3 reads CASSPRASGVAQSSYNEQFF. CDR3 DNA, as far as it was read: TGTGCCAGCTCACCACGGGCTAGCGGGGTGGCCCAGAGCTCCTACAATGAG.

Turning to this clone: The CDR3 goes on 3 residues after the read ends, and that part is filled in from the germline J gene. The V and J genes are TRBV7-2 and TRBJ1-3; D unclear. V was cut by 0 bases and J by 0 bases, with 6 bases left in between. There are 15 residues in the CDR3. The V gene's germline CDR1 is SGHTA and CDR2 FQGNSA. CDR3 DNA (partial): TGTGCCAGCAGCTTAGCGAGGTTCTCTGGAAACACC. Translated, it gives CASSLARFSGNT. The entire CDR3 sequence reads CASSLARFSGNTIYF.

This clone was observed a few times. The read ends 3 residues early relative to the CDR3; the germline J gene fills the gap. J is TRBJ2-1 and V is TRBV6-2 or TRBV6-3; 7 nucleotides match TRBD2. This CDR3 has 14 amino acids. The J segment lost 8 bases and the V segment lost 8 bases, leaving 12 bases of the junction unmatched. Germline V gene sequence: CDR1 MNHEY, CDR2 SVGEGT. Here the CDR3 reads CASLGGGVDDEQFF. The DNA read from the CDR3 is TGTGCCAGCCTGGGGGGGGGTGTGGACGATGAG.

In its sample, this clone was seen a few times. The read gets to within 3 residues of the CDR3 end, and the germline J gene fills in the rest. The sample contains more than one DNA sequence encoding this CDR3. The rearrangement uses TRBV5-1 and TRBJ1-5; D is possibly TRBD1 (6 bases). Between the trimmed V and J ends, which lost 0 bases and 2 bases, there was a span of 6 bases. In germline, CDR1 is SGHRS, CDR2 YFSETQ. The CDR3 spans 14 residues. The CDR3 loop is CASSLAGGNQPQHF. The part of the CDR3 DNA that was read is TGCGCCAGCAGCTTGGCAGGGGGCAATCAGCCC.